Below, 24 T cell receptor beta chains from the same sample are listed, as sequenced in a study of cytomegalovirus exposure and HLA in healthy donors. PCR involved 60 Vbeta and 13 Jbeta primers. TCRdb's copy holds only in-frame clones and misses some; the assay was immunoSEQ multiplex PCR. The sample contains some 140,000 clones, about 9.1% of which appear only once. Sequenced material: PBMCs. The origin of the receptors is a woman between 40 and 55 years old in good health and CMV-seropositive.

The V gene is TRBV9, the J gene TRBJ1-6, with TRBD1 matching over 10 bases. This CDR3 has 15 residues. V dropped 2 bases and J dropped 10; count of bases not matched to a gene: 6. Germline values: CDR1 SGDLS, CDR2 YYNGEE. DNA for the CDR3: TGTGCCAGCAGCGTCTCAGGGACAGGGGAATCACCCCTCCACTTT. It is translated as CASSVSGTGESPLHF.

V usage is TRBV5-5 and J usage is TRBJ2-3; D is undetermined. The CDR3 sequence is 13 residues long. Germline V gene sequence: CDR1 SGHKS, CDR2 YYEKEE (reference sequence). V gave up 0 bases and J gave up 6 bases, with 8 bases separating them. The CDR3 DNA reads TGTGCCAGCAGCTTGGACTTGCGGGATACGCAGTATTTT. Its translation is CASSLDLRDTQYF.

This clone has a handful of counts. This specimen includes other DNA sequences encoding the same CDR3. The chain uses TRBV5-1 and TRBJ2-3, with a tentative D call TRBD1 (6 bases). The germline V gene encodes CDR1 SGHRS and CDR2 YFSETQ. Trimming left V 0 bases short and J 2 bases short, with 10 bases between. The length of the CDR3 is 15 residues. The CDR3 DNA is TGCGCCAGCAGCTTGGAACAGGGCAACACAGATACGCAGTATTTT. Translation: CASSLEQGNTDTQYF.

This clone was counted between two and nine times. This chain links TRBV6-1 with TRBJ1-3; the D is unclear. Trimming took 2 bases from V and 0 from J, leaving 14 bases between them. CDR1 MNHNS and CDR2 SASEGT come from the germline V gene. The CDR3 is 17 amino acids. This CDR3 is CASSEIGVGLSGNTIYF. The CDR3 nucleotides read TGTGCCAGCAGTGAAATAGGAGTCGGACTCTCTGGAAACACCATATATTTT.

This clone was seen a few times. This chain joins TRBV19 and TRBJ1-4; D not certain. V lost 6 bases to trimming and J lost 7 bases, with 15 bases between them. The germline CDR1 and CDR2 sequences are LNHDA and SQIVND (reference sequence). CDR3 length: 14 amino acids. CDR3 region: CASRDRGTPEKLFF. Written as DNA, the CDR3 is TGTGCCAGTAGGGACCGGGGTACTCCTGAAAAACTGTTTTTT.

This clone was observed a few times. This CDR3 is CASSPTPGQQETQYF. In DNA, the CDR3 is TGTGCCAGCAGCCCTACTCCGGGACAGCAAGAGACCCAGTACTTC. The rearrangement uses TRBV7-8 and TRBJ2-5; 7 bases agree with TRBD1. V shed 5 bases, J shed 2 bases, and the junction held 8 bases outside the gene matches. Germline V gene data show CDR1 as SGHVS and CDR2 as FQNEAQ. CDR3 length: 15 amino acids. Supplemented by reference TRBV7-8 and TRBJ2-5, the full variable domain reads GAGVSQSPRYKVAKRGQDVALRCDPISGHVSLFWYQQALGQGPEFLTYFQNEAQLDKSGLPSDRFFAERPEGSVSTLKIQRTQQEDSAVYLCASSPTPGQQETQYFGPGTRLLVL.

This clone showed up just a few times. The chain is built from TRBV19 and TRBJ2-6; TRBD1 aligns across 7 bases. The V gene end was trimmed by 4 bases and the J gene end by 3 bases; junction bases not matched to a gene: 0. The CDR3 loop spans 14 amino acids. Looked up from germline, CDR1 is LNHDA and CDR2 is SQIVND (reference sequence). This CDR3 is CASSRTGGANVLTF. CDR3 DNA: TGTGCCAGTAGTAGGACAGGTGGGGCCAACGTCCTGACTTTC.

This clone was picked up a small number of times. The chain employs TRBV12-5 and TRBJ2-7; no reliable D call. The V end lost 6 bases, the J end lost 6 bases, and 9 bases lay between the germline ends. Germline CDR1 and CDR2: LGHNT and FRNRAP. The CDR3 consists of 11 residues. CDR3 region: CASGSTSEQYF. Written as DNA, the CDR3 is TGTGCTAGTGGCTCTACTTCCGAGCAGTACTTC.

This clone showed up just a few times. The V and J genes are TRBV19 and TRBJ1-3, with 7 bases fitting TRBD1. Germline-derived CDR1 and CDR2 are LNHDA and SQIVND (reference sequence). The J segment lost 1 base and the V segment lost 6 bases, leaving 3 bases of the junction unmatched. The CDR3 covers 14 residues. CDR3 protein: CASRGGGSGNTIYF. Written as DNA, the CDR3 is TGTGCCAGTAGAGGGGGCGGATCTGGAAACACCATATATTTT.

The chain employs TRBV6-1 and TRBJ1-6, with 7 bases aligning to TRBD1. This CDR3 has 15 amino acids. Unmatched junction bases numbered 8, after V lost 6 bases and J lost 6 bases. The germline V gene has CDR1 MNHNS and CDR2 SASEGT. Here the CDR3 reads CASRGLGTVNSPLHF. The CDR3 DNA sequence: TGTGCCAGCAGGGGACTTGGGACAGTTAATTCACCCCTCCACTTT.

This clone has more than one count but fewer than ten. Here the CDR3 DNA reads TGTGCCAGCAGCTTGGCCTTCGGGGAGCTGTTTTTT. Translated: CASSLAFGELFF. The chain carries TRBV5-6 and TRBJ2-2, with D uncertain. From germline, CDR1 is SGHDT and CDR2 YYEEEE. This CDR3 comprises 12 residues. The germline V and J ends were trimmed by 0 bases and 7 bases, with 4 bases remaining between them. Drawing the rest from reference TRBV5-6 and TRBJ2-2, the complete variable domain is DAGVTQSPTHLIKTRGQQVTLRCSPKSGHDTVSWYQQALGQGPQFIFQYYEEEERQRGNFPDRFSGHQFPNYSSELNVNALLLGDSALYLCASSLAFGELFFGEGSRLTVL.

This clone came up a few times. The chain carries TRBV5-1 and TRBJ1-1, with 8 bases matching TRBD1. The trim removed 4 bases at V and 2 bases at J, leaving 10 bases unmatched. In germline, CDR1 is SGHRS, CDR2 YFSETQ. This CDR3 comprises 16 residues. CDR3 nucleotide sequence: TGCGCCAGCAGCGTAAACCAACAGGGGGGAAACACTGAAGCTTTCTTT. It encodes CASSVNQQGGNTEAFF.

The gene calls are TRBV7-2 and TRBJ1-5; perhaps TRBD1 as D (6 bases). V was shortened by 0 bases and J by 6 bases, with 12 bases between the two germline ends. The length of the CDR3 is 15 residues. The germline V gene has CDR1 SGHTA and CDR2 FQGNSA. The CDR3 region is CASSLAWGRGQPQHF. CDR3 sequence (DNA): TGTGCCAGCAGCTTAGCGTGGGGGCGAGGTCAGCCCCAGCATTTT.

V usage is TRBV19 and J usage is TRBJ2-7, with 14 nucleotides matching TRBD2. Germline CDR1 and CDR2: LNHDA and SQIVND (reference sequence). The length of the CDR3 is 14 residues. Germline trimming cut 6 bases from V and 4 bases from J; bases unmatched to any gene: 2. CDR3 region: CASSGLAGGYEQYF. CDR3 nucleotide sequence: TGTGCCAGTAGCGGACTAGCGGGGGGATACGAGCAGTACTTC.

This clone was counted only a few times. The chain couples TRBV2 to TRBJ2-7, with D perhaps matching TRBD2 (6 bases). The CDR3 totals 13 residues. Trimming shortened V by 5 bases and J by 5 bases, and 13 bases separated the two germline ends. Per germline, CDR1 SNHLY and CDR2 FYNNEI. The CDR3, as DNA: TGTGCCAGCAGTCCGCGGGGTCGGAACGAGCAGTACTTC. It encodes CASSPRGRNEQYF.

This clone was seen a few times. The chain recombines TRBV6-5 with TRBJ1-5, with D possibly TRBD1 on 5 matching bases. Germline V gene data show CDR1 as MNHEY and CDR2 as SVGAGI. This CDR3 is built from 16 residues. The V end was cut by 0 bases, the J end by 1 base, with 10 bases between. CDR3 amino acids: CASSYSWGDSNQPQHF. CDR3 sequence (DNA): TGTGCCAGCAGTTACTCGTGGGGGGACAGCAATCAGCCCCAGCATTTT.

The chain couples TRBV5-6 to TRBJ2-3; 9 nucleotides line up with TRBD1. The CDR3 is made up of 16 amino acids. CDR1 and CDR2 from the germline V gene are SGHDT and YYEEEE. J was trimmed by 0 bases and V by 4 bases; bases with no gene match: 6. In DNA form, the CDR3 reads TGTGCCAGCAGCCACCGACAGGGGGGTAGCACAGATACGCAGTATTTT. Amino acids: CASSHRQGGSTDTQYF.

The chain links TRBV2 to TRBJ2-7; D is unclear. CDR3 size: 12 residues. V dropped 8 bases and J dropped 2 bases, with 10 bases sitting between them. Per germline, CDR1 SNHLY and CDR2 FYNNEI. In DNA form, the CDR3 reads TGTGCCAGCTCTGGCCCGACCTACGAGCAGTACTTC. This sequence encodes CASSGPTYEQYF.

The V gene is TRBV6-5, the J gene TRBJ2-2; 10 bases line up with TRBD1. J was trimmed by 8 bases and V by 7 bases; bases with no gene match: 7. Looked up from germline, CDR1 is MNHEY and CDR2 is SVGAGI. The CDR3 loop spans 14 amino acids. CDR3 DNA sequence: TGTGCCAGCAAAAGGACAGGGGGTCTTGGGGAGCTGTTTTTT. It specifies CASKRTGGLGELFF.

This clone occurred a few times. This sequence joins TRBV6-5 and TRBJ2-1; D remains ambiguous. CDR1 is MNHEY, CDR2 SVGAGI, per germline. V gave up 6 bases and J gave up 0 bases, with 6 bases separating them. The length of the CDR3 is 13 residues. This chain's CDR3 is CASRGHSYNEQFF. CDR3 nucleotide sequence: TGTGCCAGCAGGGGCCACTCCTACAATGAGCAGTTCTTC.

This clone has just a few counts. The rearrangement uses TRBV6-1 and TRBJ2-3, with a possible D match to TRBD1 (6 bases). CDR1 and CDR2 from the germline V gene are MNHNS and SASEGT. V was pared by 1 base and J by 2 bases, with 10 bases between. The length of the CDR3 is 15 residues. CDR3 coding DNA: TGTGCCAGCAGTGAAGGGGCAGGGGTCACAGATACGCAGTATTTT. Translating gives CASSEGAGVTDTQYF.

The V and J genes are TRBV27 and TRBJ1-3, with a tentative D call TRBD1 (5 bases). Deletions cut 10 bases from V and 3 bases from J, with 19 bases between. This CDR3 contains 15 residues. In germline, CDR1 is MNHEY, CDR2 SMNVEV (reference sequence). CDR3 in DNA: TGTGCCACTCCTTTGGGCAGGGAAGGTGGAAACACCATATATTTT. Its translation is CATPLGREGGNTIYF.

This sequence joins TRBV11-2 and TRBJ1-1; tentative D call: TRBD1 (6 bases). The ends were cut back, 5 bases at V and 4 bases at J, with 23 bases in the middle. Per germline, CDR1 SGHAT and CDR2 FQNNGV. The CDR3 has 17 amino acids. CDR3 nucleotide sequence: TGTGCCAGCAGCCCAACCCACAGGGTCCGATATATCACTGAAGCTTTCTTT. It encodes CASSPTHRVRYITEAFF.

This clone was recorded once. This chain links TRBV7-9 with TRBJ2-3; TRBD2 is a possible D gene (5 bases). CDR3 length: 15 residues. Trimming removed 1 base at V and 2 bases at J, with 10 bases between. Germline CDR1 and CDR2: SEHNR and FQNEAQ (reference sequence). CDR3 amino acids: CASSLGESHTDTQYF. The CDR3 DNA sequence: TGTGCCAGCAGCTTAGGGGAGTCACACACAGATACGCAGTATTTT.